This T cell receptor beta chain emerged from a study of response to subunit inactivated influenza vaccine. Via MiXCR, TCRdb re-called the RT-PCR reads, giving one row per CDR3 protein. Counted here are about 780,000 distinct CDR3 sequences, less than 20% occurring once; the ten biggest clones make up roughly 10%. This clonotype was seen just once. This CDR3 is built from 12 residues. The V end was cut by 10 bases, the J end by 4 bases, with 13 bases between. Germline lookup yields CDR1 MGHDK and CDR2 SYGVNS. The sequence was collected from a man aged 45 to 65 who received an inactivated influenza vaccine. The J gene is TRBJ1-1, the V gene TRBV25-1; D may be TRBD1 (6 bases). Sequencing used PBMCs from blood, obtained roughly 5 days after vaccination. The DNA for the CDR3 is TGTGCCACACGTTTAGGGGGCACTGAAGCTTTCTTT. This translates into CATRLGGTEAFF.